A selection of T cell receptor beta chains follows, all from one sample in a study of B cell selection in AIRE deficiency. The repertoire was sequenced with immunoSEQ multiplex PCR; TCRdb's copy has only in-frame clones and lacks some. Of approximately 14,000 clones detected, 93% appear once; the ten largest clones hold about 1%. Sequencing input: Tregs sorted from PBMCs. Every receptor here comes from a human donor with AIRE deficiency. The CDR3 runs from the conserved cysteine through the conserved F or W. The D gene is left open where the match is weak. The listing skips clone size in some rows; elsewhere it reads once, few, many or a size class.

cdr3_nt: TGTGCCAGCATTCGGGAATCAGGGACTGAAGCTTTCTTT
cdr3_aa: CASIRESGTEAFF
d_call: NA
clone_size: once
v_call: TRBV2
j_call: TRBJ1-1

cdr3_nt: TGTGCCAGCAGCCGGGGGGGGCAGGGCCCTCACTCCTACGAGCAGTACTTC
cdr3_aa: CASSRGGQGPHSYEQYF
d_call: TRBD2
clone_size: NA
v_call: TRBV11-2
j_call: TRBJ2-7

cdr3_nt: TGTGCCAGCAGCAAAGAGGGGGGCACAGATATGAACACTGAAGCTTTCTTT
cdr3_aa: CASSKEGGTDMNTEAFF
d_call: NA
clone_size: NA
v_call: TRBV21-1
j_call: TRBJ1-1

cdr3_nt: TGTGCCAGCAGGGCAGGAGACTATGGCTACACCTTC
cdr3_aa: CASRAGDYGYTF
d_call: NA
clone_size: NA
v_call: TRBV6-1
j_call: TRBJ1-2

cdr3_nt: TGTGCCAGCAGCCAAGGGGGGGTGGAGCAGTACTTC
cdr3_aa: CASSQGGVEQYF
d_call: NA
clone_size: NA
v_call: TRBV14
j_call: TRBJ2-7

cdr3_nt: TGTGCCAGCAGCGTGCCGGGGAACACTGAAGCTTTCTTT
cdr3_aa: CASSVPGNTEAFF
d_call: NA
clone_size: NA
v_call: TRBV7-8
j_call: TRBJ1-1

cdr3_nt: TGTGCCAGCAGCTTAAGGTTAGGACTAGCGGGCTACGAGCAGTACTTC
cdr3_aa: CASSLRLGLAGYEQYF
d_call: TRBD2
clone_size: NA
v_call: TRBV7-8
j_call: TRBJ2-7

cdr3_nt: TGCGCCAGCAGCGTATCTAGCGGGGTAAACACCGGGGAGCTGTTTTTT
cdr3_aa: CASSVSSGVNTGELFF
d_call: TRBD2
clone_size: NA
v_call: TRBV5-1
j_call: TRBJ2-2

cdr3_nt: TGTGCCAGCAGTTACTCGAGGGCTCAGCCCCAGCATTTT
cdr3_aa: CASSYSRAQPQHF
d_call: NA
clone_size: NA
v_call: TRBV6-6
j_call: TRBJ1-5

cdr3_nt: TGTGCCATCAGCGGGGCGTACGAGCAGTACTTC
cdr3_aa: CAISGAYEQYF
d_call: NA
clone_size: NA
v_call: TRBV10-3
j_call: TRBJ2-7

cdr3_nt: TGTGCCAGCTCACCCGGACAGGGGGATACCTACGAGCAGTACTTC
cdr3_aa: CASSPGQGDTYEQYF
d_call: TRBD1
clone_size: NA
v_call: TRBV18
j_call: TRBJ2-7

cdr3_nt: TGTGCCAGCAGCTTTCAGGTACAAGAGACCCAGTACTTC
cdr3_aa: CASSFQVQETQYF
d_call: NA
clone_size: NA
v_call: TRBV5-6
j_call: TRBJ2-5

cdr3_nt: TGTGCCAGCAGCCCCGATCGGGGGGCCTTCCCTGAAGCTTTCTTT
cdr3_aa: CASSPDRGAFPEAFF
d_call: NA
clone_size: once
v_call: TRBV4-2
j_call: TRBJ1-1

cdr3_nt: TGCGCCAGCATGAGGTTATCCTACAATGAGCAGTTCTTC
cdr3_aa: CASMRLSYNEQFF
d_call: NA
clone_size: NA
v_call: TRBV5-1
j_call: TRBJ2-1

cdr3_nt: TGCGCCAGCAGGGAGCCTAGCGGGAGGGCCTACGAGCAGTACTTC
cdr3_aa: CASREPSGRAYEQYF
d_call: TRBD2
clone_size: NA
v_call: TRBV5-1
j_call: TRBJ2-7

cdr3_nt: TGTGCCAGTAGTATGGGGGCGGGCACAGATACGCAGTATTTT
cdr3_aa: CASSMGAGTDTQYF
d_call: NA
clone_size: NA
v_call: TRBV19
j_call: TRBJ2-3

cdr3_nt: TGTGCCAGCAGCTTAGCCCCGTTCATGGCTAAGTTCTTC
cdr3_aa: CASSLAPFMAKFF
d_call: NA
clone_size: NA
v_call: TRBV7-8
j_call: TRBJ2-1

cdr3_nt: TGTGCCAGCTCACCAGAACGGGCAGGGTACACCGGGGAGCTGTTTTTT
cdr3_aa: CASSPERAGYTGELFF
d_call: NA
clone_size: once
v_call: TRBV18
j_call: TRBJ2-2

cdr3_nt: TGTGCCAGGCCCAGGGGACAGATTCCTGGCTACACCTTC
cdr3_aa: CARPRGQIPGYTF
d_call: TRBD1
clone_size: NA
v_call: TRBV19
j_call: TRBJ1-2

cdr3_nt: TGTGCCAGCAGCGTACGGTCTAGCGGGAGTACAGATACGCAGTATTTT
cdr3_aa: CASSVRSSGSTDTQYF
d_call: TRBD2
clone_size: NA
v_call: TRBV9
j_call: TRBJ2-3

cdr3_nt: TGTGCCAGTAGTATTCAGGGCCGTAGCACAGATACGCAGTATTTT
cdr3_aa: CASSIQGRSTDTQYF
d_call: NA
clone_size: NA
v_call: TRBV19
j_call: TRBJ2-3

cdr3_nt: TGTGCCACCAGCAGAGAGGGTGAGGGTCGGGGCAATCAGCCCCAGCATTTT
cdr3_aa: CATSREGEGRGNQPQHF
d_call: NA
clone_size: NA
v_call: TRBV15
j_call: TRBJ1-5

cdr3_nt: TGCGCCAGCAGCCCCCGGACCACCACAGATACGCAGTATTTT
cdr3_aa: CASSPRTTTDTQYF
d_call: NA
clone_size: NA
v_call: TRBV5-1
j_call: TRBJ2-3

cdr3_nt: TGCAGCGTCACGGGATCACCGGACAGGGGGCGGAACACTGAAGCTTTCTTT
cdr3_aa: CSVTGSPDRGRNTEAFF
d_call: TRBD1
clone_size: NA
v_call: TRBV29-1
j_call: TRBJ1-1

cdr3_nt: TGTGCCAGCAGCGCATACAGGGGGTTCTCCTACAATGAGCAGTTCTTC
cdr3_aa: CASSAYRGFSYNEQFF
d_call: TRBD1
clone_size: once
v_call: TRBV9
j_call: TRBJ2-1

cdr3_nt: TGCGCCAGCAGCTTCCTAAGCGGGAGAGTCGCAGATACGCAGTATTTT
cdr3_aa: CASSFLSGRVADTQYF
d_call: TRBD2
clone_size: NA
v_call: TRBV5-1
j_call: TRBJ2-3

cdr3_nt: TGTGCCATCGACAGGGTATACGAGCAGTACTTC
cdr3_aa: CAIDRVYEQYF
d_call: TRBD1
clone_size: NA
v_call: TRBV6-1
j_call: TRBJ2-7

cdr3_nt: TGTGCCAGCAGCCAAGACGGTATTTCAGATACGCAGTATTTT
cdr3_aa: CASSQDGISDTQYF
d_call: NA
clone_size: NA
v_call: TRBV4-2
j_call: TRBJ2-3

cdr3_nt: TGTGCCAGCAGCTTAGCGCCAGGGAGCTACGAGCAGTACTTC
cdr3_aa: CASSLAPGSYEQYF
d_call: NA
clone_size: NA
v_call: TRBV7-2
j_call: TRBJ2-7

cdr3_nt: TGTGCCAGTAGTATGCGTGCGGCAGGGGGCTATAGCAATCAGCCCCAGCATTTT
cdr3_aa: CASSMRAAGGYSNQPQHF
d_call: TRBD1
clone_size: NA
v_call: TRBV19
j_call: TRBJ1-5

cdr3_nt: TGTGCCAGCAGTGAATTAGCTAGCGGGAGAGTGGAGCAGTTCTTC
cdr3_aa: CASSELASGRVEQFF
d_call: TRBD2
clone_size: NA
v_call: TRBV25-1
j_call: TRBJ2-1

cdr3_nt: TGTGCCAGCAACCCGGGACTAGCGGGAGTAGGGCAAGAGACCCAGTACTTC
cdr3_aa: CASNPGLAGVGQETQYF
d_call: TRBD2
clone_size: NA
v_call: TRBV7-2
j_call: TRBJ2-5

cdr3_nt: TGTGCCAGCAGTTACTCACAGGGAGGGGGGTCTTACGAGCAGTACTTC
cdr3_aa: CASSYSQGGGSYEQYF
d_call: NA
clone_size: NA
v_call: TRBV6-5
j_call: TRBJ2-7

cdr3_nt: TGTGCCTGGAGTGTAGGTACAGGCTATGGCTACACCTTC
cdr3_aa: CAWSVGTGYGYTF
d_call: NA
clone_size: once
v_call: TRBV30
j_call: TRBJ1-2

cdr3_nt: TGCGCCAGCAGTGAAGGTATCCTAGCGGGAGAAGTAACCTACGAGCAGTACTTC
cdr3_aa: CASSEGILAGEVTYEQYF
d_call: TRBD2
clone_size: NA
v_call: TRBV10-1
j_call: TRBJ2-7

cdr3_nt: TGTGCCAGCAGTGGAACACAGGGGAGTGGCTATGGCTACACCTTC
cdr3_aa: CASSGTQGSGYGYTF
d_call: TRBD1
clone_size: NA
v_call: TRBV6-1
j_call: TRBJ1-2

cdr3_nt: TGTGCCACCAGCAGGGGGACAGGGGTTAATGAAAAACTGTTTTTT
cdr3_aa: CATSRGTGVNEKLFF
d_call: TRBD1
clone_size: NA
v_call: TRBV15
j_call: TRBJ1-4

cdr3_nt: TGTGCCAGCAGCTGGGACAGAAACTATGGCTACACCTTC
cdr3_aa: CASSWDRNYGYTF
d_call: TRBD1
clone_size: NA
v_call: TRBV6-6
j_call: TRBJ1-2

cdr3_nt: TGTGCCAGCAGTGGCCGGACAGAGTCTGGAAACACCATATATTTT
cdr3_aa: CASSGRTESGNTIYF
d_call: NA
clone_size: NA
v_call: TRBV28
j_call: TRBJ1-3

cdr3_nt: TGTGCCATCAGTGAGATAGGGCCCCAGTTAGGCACCGGGGAGCTGTTTTTT
cdr3_aa: CAISEIGPQLGTGELFF
d_call: NA
clone_size: NA
v_call: TRBV10-3
j_call: TRBJ2-2

cdr3_nt: TGTGCCACCAGCAGAGAACCAGGGGGGACTGAAGCTTTCTTT
cdr3_aa: CATSREPGGTEAFF
d_call: TRBD1
clone_size: once
v_call: TRBV15
j_call: TRBJ1-1

cdr3_nt: TGTGCCAGCAGTTACGGGCAGGTTAACAATCAGCCCCAGCATTTT
cdr3_aa: CASSYGQVNNQPQHF
d_call: NA
clone_size: NA
v_call: TRBV6-6
j_call: TRBJ1-5

cdr3_nt: TGTGCCAGTAGTATTTATGGGACCCCCAACTATGGCTACACCTTC
cdr3_aa: CASSIYGTPNYGYTF
d_call: NA
clone_size: once
v_call: TRBV19
j_call: TRBJ1-2

cdr3_nt: TGTGCCTGGAGATTAGCGGGGGAGACCCAGTACTTC
cdr3_aa: CAWRLAGETQYF
d_call: TRBD2
clone_size: NA
v_call: TRBV30
j_call: TRBJ2-5

cdr3_nt: TGTGCCACCCAGGGACGAGTCACCGGGGAGCTGTTTTTT
cdr3_aa: CATQGRVTGELFF
d_call: NA
clone_size: NA
v_call: TRBV27
j_call: TRBJ2-2

cdr3_nt: TGCGCCAGCAGTCACAGGGTGGGCTCCTATAATTCACCCCTCCACTTT
cdr3_aa: CASSHRVGSYNSPLHF
d_call: NA
clone_size: NA
v_call: TRBV10-1
j_call: TRBJ1-6

cdr3_nt: TGTGCCAGCAGTTTTAGAGGACCCAATCAGCCCCAGCATTTT
cdr3_aa: CASSFRGPNQPQHF
d_call: NA
clone_size: NA
v_call: TRBV28
j_call: TRBJ1-5

cdr3_nt: TGTGCCAGCATTCATAGAGGGGCAAGGGGTCTGCAGCCCCAGCATTTT
cdr3_aa: CASIHRGARGLQPQHF
d_call: NA
clone_size: NA
v_call: TRBV28
j_call: TRBJ1-5

cdr3_nt: TGTGCCAGCTCCCACACAGACACCGGGGAGCTGTTTTTT
cdr3_aa: CASSHTDTGELFF
d_call: NA
clone_size: NA
v_call: TRBV18
j_call: TRBJ2-2

cdr3_nt: TGTGCCAGCAGTTTCGGGGCCAGGGATAGCACAGATACGCAGTATTTT
cdr3_aa: CASSFGARDSTDTQYF
d_call: NA
clone_size: NA
v_call: TRBV28
j_call: TRBJ2-3

cdr3_nt: TGCGCCAGCAGCTCCGCCGGGACTAGCGGGAGGGCCCTCTACAATGAGCAGTTCTTC
cdr3_aa: CASSSAGTSGRALYNEQFF
d_call: TRBD2
clone_size: NA
v_call: TRBV5-1
j_call: TRBJ2-1

cdr3_nt: TGTGCCAGCAGCTTGTGGGGGACCTATGGCTACACCTTC
cdr3_aa: CASSLWGTYGYTF
d_call: NA
clone_size: NA
v_call: TRBV5-4
j_call: TRBJ1-2

cdr3_nt: TGTGCCAGCAGCTTGGGGAGCGGGAGACGCACAGATACGCAGTATTTT
cdr3_aa: CASSLGSGRRTDTQYF
d_call: TRBD2
clone_size: NA
v_call: TRBV5-8
j_call: TRBJ2-3

cdr3_nt: TGTGCCAGCAGCTTAGGGTATCAGCCCCAGCATTTT
cdr3_aa: CASSLGYQPQHF
d_call: NA
clone_size: NA
v_call: TRBV11-3
j_call: TRBJ1-5